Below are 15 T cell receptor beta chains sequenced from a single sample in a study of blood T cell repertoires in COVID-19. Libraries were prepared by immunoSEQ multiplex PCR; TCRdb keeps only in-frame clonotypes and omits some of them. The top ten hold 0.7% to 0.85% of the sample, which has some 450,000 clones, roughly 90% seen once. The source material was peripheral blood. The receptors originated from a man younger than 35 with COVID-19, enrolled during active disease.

DNA of the CDR3: TGTGCAAGTCGCTTAGCAGGGGCCGACCTTGGGTCACCCCTCCACTTT. Protein: CASRLAGADLGSPLHF. V and J are TRBV12-2 and TRBJ1-6; the table names TRBD1, a call not compared with the DNA. TRBV12-2 is noted as a pseudogene. CDR3 length: 16 amino acids.

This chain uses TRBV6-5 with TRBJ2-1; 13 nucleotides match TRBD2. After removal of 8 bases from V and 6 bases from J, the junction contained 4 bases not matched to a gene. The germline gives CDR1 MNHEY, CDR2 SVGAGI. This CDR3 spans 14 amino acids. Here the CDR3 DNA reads TGTGCCAGCCGGACTAGCGGGGGAGGCAATGAGCAGTTCTTC. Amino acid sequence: CASRTSGGGNEQFF.

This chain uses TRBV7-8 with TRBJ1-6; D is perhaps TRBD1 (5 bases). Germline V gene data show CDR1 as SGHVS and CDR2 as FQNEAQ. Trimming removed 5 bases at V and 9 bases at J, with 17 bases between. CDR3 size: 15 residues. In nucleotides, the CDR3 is TGTGCCAGCAGCCCGCAGGAGACAGAGCGTTCACCCCTCCACTTT. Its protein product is CASSPQETERSPLHF.

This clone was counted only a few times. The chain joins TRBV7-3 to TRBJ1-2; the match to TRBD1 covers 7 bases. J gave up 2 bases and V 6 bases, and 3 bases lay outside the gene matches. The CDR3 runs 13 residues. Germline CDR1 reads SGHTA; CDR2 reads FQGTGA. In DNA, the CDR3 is TGTGCCAGCAGTTTACAGGGGAACTATGGCTACACCTTC. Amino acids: CASSLQGNYGYTF.

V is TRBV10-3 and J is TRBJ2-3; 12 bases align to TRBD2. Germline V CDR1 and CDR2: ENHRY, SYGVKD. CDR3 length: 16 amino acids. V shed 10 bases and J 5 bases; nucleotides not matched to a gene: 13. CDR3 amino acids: CATRLAGDWLQDTQYF. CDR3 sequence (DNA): TGTGCCACTAGACTAGCGGGGGACTGGCTGCAAGATACGCAGTATTTT.

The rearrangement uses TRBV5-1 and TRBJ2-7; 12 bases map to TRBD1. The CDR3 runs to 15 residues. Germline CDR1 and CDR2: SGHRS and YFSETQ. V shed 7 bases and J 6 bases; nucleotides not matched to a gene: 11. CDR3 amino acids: CASSQRVGQGAEQYF. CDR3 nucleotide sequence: TGCGCCAGCTCACAGAGAGTGGGACAGGGGGCCGAGCAGTACTTC. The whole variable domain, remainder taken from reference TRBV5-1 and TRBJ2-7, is KAGVTQTPRYLIKTRGQQVTLSCSPISGHRSVSWYQQTPGQGLQFLFEYFSETQRNKGNFPGRFSGRQFSNSRSEMNVSTLELGDSALYLCASSQRVGQGAEQYFGPGTRLTVT.

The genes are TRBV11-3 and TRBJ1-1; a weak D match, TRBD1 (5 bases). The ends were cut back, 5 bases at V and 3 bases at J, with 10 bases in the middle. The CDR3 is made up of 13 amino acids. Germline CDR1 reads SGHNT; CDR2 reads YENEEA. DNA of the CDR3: TGTGCCAGCAGCAATGAACAGGACACTGAAGCTTTCTTT. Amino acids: CASSNEQDTEAFF. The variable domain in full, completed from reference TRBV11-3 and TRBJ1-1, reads EAGVVQSPRYKIIEKKQPVAFWCNPISGHNTLYWYLQNLGQGPELLIRYENEEAVDDSQLPKDRFSAERLKGVDSTLKIQPAELGDSAVYLCASSNEQDTEAFFGQGTRLTVV.

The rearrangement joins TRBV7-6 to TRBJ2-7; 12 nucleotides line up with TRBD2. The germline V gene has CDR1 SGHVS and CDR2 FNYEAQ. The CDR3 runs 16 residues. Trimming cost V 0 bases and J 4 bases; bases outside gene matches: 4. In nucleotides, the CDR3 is TGTGCCAGCAGCTTAGCCCGACTAGCGGGGGCTTACGAGCAGTACTTC. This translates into CASSLARLAGAYEQYF. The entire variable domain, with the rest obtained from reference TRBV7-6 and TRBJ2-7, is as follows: GAGVSQSPRYKVTKRGQDVALRCDPISGHVSLYWYRQALGQGPEFLTYFNYEAQQDKSGLPNDRFSAERPEGSISTLTIQRTEQRDSAMYRCASSLARLAGAYEQYFGPGTRLTVT.

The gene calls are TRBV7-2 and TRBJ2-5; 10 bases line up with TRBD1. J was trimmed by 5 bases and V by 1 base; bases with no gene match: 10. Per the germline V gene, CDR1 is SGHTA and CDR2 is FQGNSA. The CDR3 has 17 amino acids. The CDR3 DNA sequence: TGTGCCAGCAGCTTAGGAGTAGGGACAGGGGCTTACGAGACCCAGTACTTC. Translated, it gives CASSLGVGTGAYETQYF.

The DNA of the CDR3 is TGCAGCGTTGAACAGGTCCCTGGCAATGAGCAGTTCTTC. Translated: CSVEQVPGNEQFF. The J gene is TRBJ2-1, the V gene TRBV29-1, with D unresolved. This CDR3 region has 13 residues. V lost 2 bases to trimming and J lost 6 bases, with 11 bases between them. Looked up from germline, CDR1 is SQVTM and CDR2 is ANQGSEA.

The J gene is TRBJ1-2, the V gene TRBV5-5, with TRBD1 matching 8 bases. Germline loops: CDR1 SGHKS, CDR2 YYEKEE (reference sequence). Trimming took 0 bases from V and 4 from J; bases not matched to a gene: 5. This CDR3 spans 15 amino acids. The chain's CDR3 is CASSLAEGQVYGYTF. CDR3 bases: TGTGCCAGCAGCTTGGCCGAGGGACAGGTCTATGGCTACACCTTC. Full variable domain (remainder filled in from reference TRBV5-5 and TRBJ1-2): DAGVTQSPTHLIKTRGQQVTLRCSPISGHKSVSWYQQVLGQGPQFIFQYYEKEERGRGNFPDRFSARQFPNYSSELNVNALLLGDSALYLCASSLAEGQVYGYTFGSGTRLTVV.

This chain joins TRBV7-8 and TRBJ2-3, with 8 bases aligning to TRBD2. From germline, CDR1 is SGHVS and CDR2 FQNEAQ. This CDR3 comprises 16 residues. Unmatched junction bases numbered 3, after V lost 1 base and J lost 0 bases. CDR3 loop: CASSLGASGSTDTQYF. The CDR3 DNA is TGTGCCAGCAGCTTAGGGGCTAGCGGGAGCACAGATACGCAGTATTTT.

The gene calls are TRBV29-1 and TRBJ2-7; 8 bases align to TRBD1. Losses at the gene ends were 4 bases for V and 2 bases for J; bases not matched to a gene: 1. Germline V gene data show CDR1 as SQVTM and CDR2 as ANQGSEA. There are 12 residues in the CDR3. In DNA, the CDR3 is TGCAGCGTTGGGACAGGGCCCTACGAGCAGTACTTC. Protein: CSVGTGPYEQYF.

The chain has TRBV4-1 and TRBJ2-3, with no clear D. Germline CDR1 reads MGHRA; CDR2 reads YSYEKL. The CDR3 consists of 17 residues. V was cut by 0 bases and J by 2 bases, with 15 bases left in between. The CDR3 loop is CASSQENFIDFTDTQYF. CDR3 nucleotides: TGCGCCAGCAGCCAAGAAAATTTTATAGACTTCACAGATACGCAGTATTTT.

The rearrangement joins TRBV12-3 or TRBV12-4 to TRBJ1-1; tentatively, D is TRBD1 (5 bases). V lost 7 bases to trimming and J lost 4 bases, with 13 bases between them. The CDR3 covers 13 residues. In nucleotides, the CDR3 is TGTGCCAGCATGAGGACATGGAGCACTGAAGCTTTCTTT. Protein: CASMRTWSTEAFF.